This T cell receptor (beta chain) was retrieved from a study of T cells in Graves' hyperthyroidism and ophthalmopathy. The CDR3 regions of TCR beta were amplified from RNA transcripts. HTBI primers were used for first-round RT-PCR of the TCR CDR3. TCRdb independently ran MiXCR on the multiplex PCR reads; one entry per CDR3 protein. Of around 250,000 distinct CDR3 sequences in the sample, about a sixth were seen once. The CDR3 consists of 14 residues. Germline V gives CDR1 SGDLS, CDR2 YYNGEE. Trimming removed 7 bases from V and 3 bases from J, with 16 bases in between. Any patient presenting with uncontrolled infection, other autoimmune disease, pregnancy or lactation was left out. Diagnoses were made from clinical symptoms, serum measures (thyroxine and TRAb), thyroid ultrasound and orbital computed tomography. More than 8.5 ml of fresh peripheral blood supplied the PBMCs.

The V gene is TRBV9, the J gene TRBJ1-1, with D unclear. The TCR originated in a woman between 18 and 29 years old with Graves' ophthalmopathy. Sample: blood. CDR3 nucleotides: TGTGCCAGCTCCAAAGTGGGAGTCCACACTGAAGCTTTCTTT. It encodes CASSKVGVHTEAFF.